This passage covers 26 T cell receptor beta chains from one sample sequenced in a study of T-cell memory formation after mild COVID-19. TCRdb processed the 5' RACE reads anew with MiXCR; each CDR3 protein has one entry. The table records some 350,000 distinct CDR3 sequences, roughly 15% of them present only once. Sequences were obtained from PBMCs or a T cell subset sorted from them (not recorded which). These receptors originate from a man aged 18 to 30 who had mild COVID-19 (a few samples of this study predate the infection). Cell type and time point are not known.

This clonotype was detected only a few times. The V and J genes are TRBV6-2 or TRBV6-3 and TRBJ2-4; 7 bases line up with TRBD1. The CDR3 extends over 17 amino acids. Germline CDR1 is MNHEY and CDR2 is SVGEGT. With 8 bases clipped from V and 0 bases from J, the junction kept 13 bases outside the gene matches. The CDR3 is CASSPTGIKLAKNIQYF. The CDR3 nucleotides are TGTGCCAGCTCACCGACAGGGATTAAACTAGCCAAAAACATTCAGTACTTC.

This clonotype was seen a handful of times. This chain uses TRBV4-3 with TRBJ1-3, with D maybe TRBD1 (6 bases). Between the trimmed V and J ends, which lost 1 base and 7 bases, there was a span of 14 bases. The germline V gene encodes CDR1 LGHNA and CDR2 YSLEER. The CDR3 covers 15 residues. This CDR3 reads CASSQVLQGGNTIYF. For the CDR3, the DNA is TGCGCCAGCAGCCAAGTCCTACAGGGAGGCAACACCATATATTTT.

This sequence joins TRBV24-1 and TRBJ2-7; TRBD2 is a possible D gene (5 bases). The CDR3 is 14 amino acids. The V gene lost 2 bases and the J gene lost 6 bases, with 13 bases spanning the gap. CDR1 KGHDR and CDR2 SFDVKD come from the germline V gene. Here the CDR3 reads CATSDSDPAGEQYF. CDR3 bases: TGTGCCACCAGTGATTCTGACCCCGCGGGCGAGCAGTACTTC.

This clonotype was picked up many times. This rearrangement joins TRBV3-1 to TRBJ2-2; D gene unclear. Germline assignment: CDR1 LGHDT and CDR2 YNNKEL (reference sequence). The CDR3 totals 17 residues. V was pared by 1 base and J by 4 bases, with 16 bases between. The CDR3 protein is CASSQGALMDRTGELFF. The CDR3 coding sequence is TGTGCCAGCAGCCAAGGGGCCCTCATGGACCGCACCGGGGAGCTGTTTTTT.

The rearrangement links TRBV4-3 to TRBJ1-1; D is unresolved. The CDR3 contains 12 residues. V was shortened by 0 bases and J by 10 bases, with 9 bases between the two germline ends. From germline, CDR1 is LGHNA and CDR2 YSLEER. For the CDR3, the DNA is TGCGCCAGCAGCCAAGACGGGCGGGTAGCTTTCTTT. Its protein product is CASSQDGRVAFF.

This clonotype has a handful of counts. The rearrangement links TRBV4-2 to TRBJ1-4; D is perhaps TRBD1 (5 bases). This CDR3 comprises 16 residues. The V gene lost 0 bases and the J gene lost 4 bases, with 12 bases spanning the gap. Germline lookup yields CDR1 LGHNA and CDR2 YNFKEQ. The CDR3 coding sequence is TGTGCCAGCAGCCAAGATCCGGGACTGTTTAATGAAAAACTGTTTTTT. Translating gives CASSQDPGLFNEKLFF.

This clonotype has a count of ten or more. The gene calls are TRBV5-6 and TRBJ2-1; D call uncertain. There are 15 residues in the CDR3. Per germline, CDR1 SGHDT and CDR2 YYEEEE. Trimming stripped 2 bases from V and 7 bases from J, with 16 bases between. The CDR3, as DNA: TGTGCCAGCAGCTTTGAGGAGTATAGCCCAAATGAGCAGTTCTTC. This translates into CASSFEEYSPNEQFF. Based on the CDR3 plus reference TRBV5-6 and TRBJ2-1, the full variable domain is DAGVTQSPTHLIKTRGQQVTLRCSPKSGHDTVSWYQQALGQGPQFIFQYYEEEERQRGNFPDRFSGHQFPNYSSELNVNALLLGDSALYLCASSFEEYSPNEQFFGPGTRLTVL.

This clonotype was seen repeatedly, ten times or more. The chain employs TRBV12-3 or TRBV12-4 and TRBJ2-6, with D unclear. The V and J ends lost 8 bases and 4 bases respectively, with 9 bases between them. This CDR3 is built from 13 residues. This CDR3 is CASAGGGANVLTF. The CDR3 DNA sequence: TGTGCCAGCGCTGGCGGAGGGGCCAACGTCCTGACTTTC.

The chain employs TRBV4-3 and TRBJ1-4; 7 bases are a match to TRBD1. CDR1 and CDR2 (germline): LGHNA, YSLEER. The V gene end was trimmed by 3 bases and the J gene end by 0 bases; junction bases not matched to a gene: 4. The CDR3 covers 16 residues. CDR3 nucleotide sequence: TGCGCCAGCAGCCAGAGACAGGGCGCAACTAATGAAAAACTGTTTTTT. Its translation: CASSQRQGATNEKLFF.

The chain carries TRBV5-1 and TRBJ2-5; 7 positions agree with TRBD2. The length of the CDR3 is 16 residues. Germline CDR1 SGHRS, CDR2 YFSETQ. J was trimmed by 0 bases and V by 0 bases; bases with no gene match: 5. The CDR3 region has the DNA TGCGCCAGCAGCTTGGAGTCTAGCGGATACCAAGAGACCCAGTACTTC. This encodes CASSLESSGYQETQYF.

In this sample, this clonotype turned up many times. This chain joins TRBV11-3 and TRBJ2-2; D possibly uses TRBD1 or TRBD2 (5 bases each). The CDR3 covers 15 residues. V was shortened by 4 bases and J by 1 base, with 10 bases between the two germline ends. Germline V gene sequence: CDR1 SGHNT, CDR2 YENEEA. As DNA, the CDR3 is TGTGCCAGCAGCTCTCCGGGACGGAACACCGGGGAGCTGTTTTTT. Translation: CASSSPGRNTGELFF.

This clonotype was seen a handful of times. The CDR3 protein is CASSQASLNTEAFF. The CDR3 nucleotides read TGTGCCAGCAGCCAAGCGAGCCTCAACACTGAAGCTTTCTTT. V gene TRBV3-1 combines with J gene TRBJ1-1; D uncertain. Germline V gene data show CDR1 as LGHDT and CDR2 as YNNKEL (reference sequence). Trimming cost V 1 base and J 2 bases, with 8 bases left between them. The CDR3 loop spans 14 amino acids.

The table lists this clonotype with a few counts. The J gene is TRBJ1-1, the V gene TRBV7-9; D ambiguous. The CDR3 loop spans 16 amino acids. With 5 bases removed from V and 0 bases from J, the gap between germline ends came to 16 bases. CDR1 SEHNR and CDR2 FQNEAQ come from the germline V gene (reference sequence). The CDR3 DNA sequence: TGTGCCAGCAGCCCTGGGGTTGGGCAGCTGAACACTGAAGCTTTCTTT. Translated: CASSPGVGQLNTEAFF.

The V gene is TRBV12-3 or TRBV12-4, the J gene TRBJ2-7; the match to TRBD1 covers 8 bases. With V trimmed by 6 bases and J by 0 bases, 10 bases remained unmatched. CDR3 size: 16 residues. The CDR3 loop is CASSTAGQAGSYEQYF. The DNA of the CDR3 is TGTGCCAGCAGCACTGCGGGACAGGCGGGCTCCTACGAGCAGTACTTC.

This clonotype was counted only a few times. This chain joins TRBV4-3 and TRBJ2-7; D is possibly TRBD1 (5 bases). Germline V CDR1 and CDR2: LGHNA, YSLEER. The CDR3 runs 13 residues. Trimming cost V 3 bases and J 4 bases, with 10 bases left between them. CDR3 coding DNA: TGCGCCAGCAGCCACGCAAAGGGGTACGAGCAGTACTTC. Translation: CASSHAKGYEQYF.

The chain combines TRBV6-6 with TRBJ1-2, with D hard to call. This CDR3 is built from 12 residues. Looked up from germline, CDR1 is MNHNY and CDR2 is SVGAGI (reference sequence). V was pared by 7 bases and J by 2 bases, with 8 bases between. The CDR3 DNA follows: TGTGCCAGCAACGCCTACAACTATGGCTACACCTTC. Its protein is CASNAYNYGYTF.

The V and J genes are TRBV9 and TRBJ2-2; D unresolved. The CDR3 is made up of 12 amino acids. With 3 bases removed from V and 4 bases from J, the gap between germline ends came to 4 bases. The germline V gene has CDR1 SGDLS and CDR2 YYNGEE. The CDR3 spells CASSGTTGELFF. Written as DNA, the CDR3 is TGTGCCAGCAGCGGCACCACCGGGGAGCTGTTTTTT. Using reference TRBV9 and TRBJ2-2 for the parts outside the CDR3, the full variable domain is DSGVTQTPKHLITATGQRVTLRCSPRSGDLSVYWYQQSLDQGLQFLIQYYNGEERAKGNILERFSAQQFPDLHSELNLSSLELGDSALYFCASSGTTGELFFGEGSRLTVL.

The J gene is TRBJ1-6, the V gene TRBV10-3; D is perhaps TRBD1 (5 bases). The V gene lost 4 bases and the J gene lost 5 bases, with 21 bases spanning the gap. The CDR3 is 18 residues long. Germline-derived CDR1 and CDR2 are ENHRY and SYGVKD. This chain's CDR3 is CAISAVGTRTADNSPLHF. Here the CDR3 DNA reads TGTGCCATCAGTGCCGTGGGGACCCGGACGGCAGATAATTCACCCCTCCACTTT.

The chain combines TRBV7-2 with TRBJ2-1, with D perhaps TRBD1 (5 bases). The CDR3 length is 13 residues. Germline CDR1 reads SGHTA; CDR2 reads FQGNSA. V lost 4 bases and J 7 bases, leaving 11 bases between the germline ends. This chain's CDR3 is CASSSQAGNEQFF. CDR3 sequence (DNA): TGTGCCAGCAGCTCCCAGGCAGGGAATGAGCAGTTCTTC.

This clonotype was counted a few times. The genes are TRBV28 and TRBJ2-7; D ambiguous. The germline CDR1 and CDR2 sequences are MDHEN and SYDVKM. V was cut by 2 bases and J by 2 bases, with 7 bases left in between. This CDR3 has 13 amino acids. The CDR3 coding sequence is TGTGCCAGCAGTTTAGCGCAGACCTACGAGCAGTACGTC. Protein product: CASSLAQTYEQYV.

V and J are TRBV28 and TRBJ2-4, with a tentative D call TRBD1 (6 bases). The CDR3 covers 16 residues. CDR1 MDHEN and CDR2 SYDVKM come from the germline V gene. Trimming stripped 6 bases from V and 6 bases from J, with 21 bases between. The CDR3: CASRSYGTGLRNIQYF. CDR3 nucleotides: TGTGCCAGCAGGTCATATGGAACAGGGTTGAGAAACATTCAGTACTTC.

The chain employs TRBV30 and TRBJ2-5; a weak D match, TRBD2 (6 bases). The CDR3 runs to 13 residues. Deletions cut 1 base from V and 5 bases from J, with 11 bases between. Germline V gene data show CDR1 as GTSNPN and CDR2 as SVGIG (reference sequence). DNA for the CDR3: TGTGCCTGGAGTGCCGGGACTCGGGAGACCCAGTACTTC. Its protein product is CAWSAGTRETQYF.

The rearrangement joins TRBV12-3 or TRBV12-4 to TRBJ1-2; D gene ambiguous. The CDR3 length is 13 residues. Trimming shortened V by 3 bases and J by 2 bases, and 7 bases separated the two germline ends. As DNA, the CDR3 is TGTGCCAGCAGTTTTCAAGGGAACTATGGCTACACCTTC. Its protein product is CASSFQGNYGYTF.

The rearrangement links TRBV7-3 to TRBJ2-5; D perhaps matches TRBD1 (6 bases). V lost 2 bases and J 0 bases, leaving 7 bases between the germline ends. The CDR3 extends over 14 amino acids. The germline gives CDR1 SGHTA, CDR2 FQGTGA. For the CDR3, the DNA is TGTGCCAGCAGCTTAGGGGGCAACCAAGAGACCCAGTACTTC. Residues: CASSLGGNQETQYF.

This clonotype has only a few counts. The chain uses TRBV10-3 and TRBJ2-7; no clear D gene. This CDR3 contains 11 residues. The V gene lost 8 bases and the J gene lost 6 bases, with 11 bases spanning the gap. The V gene's germline CDR1 is ENHRY and CDR2 SYGVKD. Here the CDR3 DNA reads TGTGCCATCGCCCAAGTCGTCGAGCAGTACTTC. Protein: CAIAQVVEQYF.

The rearrangement uses TRBV6-5 and TRBJ1-2; D is possibly TRBD1 (5 bases). The CDR3 is 15 amino acids. Deletions cut 6 bases from V and 8 bases from J, with 22 bases between. Per germline, CDR1 MNHEY and CDR2 SVGAGI. The CDR3 loop reads CASSEPHQGGRGYTF. The CDR3 nucleotides read TGTGCCAGCAGCGAACCCCACCAGGGCGGGCGAGGCTACACCTTC.